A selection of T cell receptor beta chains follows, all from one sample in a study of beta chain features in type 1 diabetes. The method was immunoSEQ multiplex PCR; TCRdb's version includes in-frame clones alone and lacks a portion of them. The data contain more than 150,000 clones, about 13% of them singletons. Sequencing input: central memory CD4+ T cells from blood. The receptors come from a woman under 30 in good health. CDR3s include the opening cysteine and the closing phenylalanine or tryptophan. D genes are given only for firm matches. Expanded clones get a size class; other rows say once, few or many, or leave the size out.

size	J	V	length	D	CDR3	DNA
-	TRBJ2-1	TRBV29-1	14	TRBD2	CSVDGGSSYNEQFF	TGCAGCGTTGATGGCGGGAGCTCCTACAATGAGCAGTTCTTC
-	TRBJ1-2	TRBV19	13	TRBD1	CASRRQGAGGYTF	TGTGCCAGTAGGCGACAGGGGGCTGGTGGCTACACCTTC
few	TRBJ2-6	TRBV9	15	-	CASSVRGSGANVLTF	TGTGCCAGCAGCGTAAGGGGCTCTGGGGCCAACGTCCTGACTTTC
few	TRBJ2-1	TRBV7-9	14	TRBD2	CASSQMGGSYEQFF	TGTGCCAGCAGCCAGATGGGCGGGAGCTATGAGCAGTTCTTC
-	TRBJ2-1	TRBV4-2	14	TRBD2	CASSQRLAENEQFF	TGTGCCAGCAGCCAACGACTAGCGGAAAATGAGCAGTTCTTC
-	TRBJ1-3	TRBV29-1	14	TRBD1	CSVRGQGGGNTIYF	TGCAGCGTCCGCGGACAGGGAGGTGGAAACACCATATATTTT
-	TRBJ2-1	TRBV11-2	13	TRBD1	CASSVDRDNEQFF	TGTGCCAGCAGCGTCGACAGGGATAATGAGCAGTTCTTC
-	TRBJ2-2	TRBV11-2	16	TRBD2	CASSLTSGRAHGELFF	TGTGCCAGCAGCCTGACTAGCGGGAGGGCTCACGGGGAGCTGTTTTTT
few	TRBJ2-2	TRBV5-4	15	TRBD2	CASGRVAGDTGELFF	TGTGCCAGCGGACGGGTAGCGGGAGACACCGGGGAGCTGTTTTTT
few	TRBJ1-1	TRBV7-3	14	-	CASSPGQSNTEAFF	TGTGCCAGCAGCCCCGGACAGAGCAACACTGAAGCTTTCTTT
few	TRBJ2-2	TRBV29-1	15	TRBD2	CSVQTSGVLTGELFF	TGCAGCGTCCAGACTAGCGGGGTCCTCACCGGGGAGCTGTTTTTT
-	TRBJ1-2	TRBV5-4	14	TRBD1	CASSFGTENYGYTF	TGTGCCAGCAGTTTCGGGACAGAAAACTATGGCTACACCTTC
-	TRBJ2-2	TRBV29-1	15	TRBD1	CSATNRGLSTGELFF	TGCAGCGCCACGAACAGGGGGCTGAGTACCGGGGAGCTGTTTTTT
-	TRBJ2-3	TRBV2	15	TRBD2	CATSPPSGGTDTQYF	TGTGCCACCAGCCCCCCTAGCGGCGGCACAGATACGCAGTATTTT
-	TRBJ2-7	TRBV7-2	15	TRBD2	CASSQALGTTYEQYF	TGTGCCAGCAGCCAAGCGCTCGGGACTACCTACGAGCAGTACTTC
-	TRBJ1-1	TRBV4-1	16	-	CASSQASGRENTEAFF	TGCGCCAGCAGCCAAGCATCCGGCAGGGAGAACACTGAAGCTTTCTTT
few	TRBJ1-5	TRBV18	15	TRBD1	CASSPLGQKNQPQHF	TGTGCCAGCTCACCATTGGGACAGAAGAATCAGCCCCAGCATTTT
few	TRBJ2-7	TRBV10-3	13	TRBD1	CAIRDRVDYEQYF	TGTGCCATCAGAGACAGGGTTGACTACGAGCAGTACTTC
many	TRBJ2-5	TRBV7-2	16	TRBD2	CASTRGLAGGRETQYF	TGTGCCAGCACCCGAGGACTAGCGGGAGGGCGAGAGACCCAGTACTTC
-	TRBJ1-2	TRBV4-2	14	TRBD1	CASSPGQGNYGYTF	TGTGCCAGCAGCCCGGGACAGGGAAACTATGGCTACACCTTC
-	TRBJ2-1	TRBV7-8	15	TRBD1	CASTYLQGSYNEQFF	TGTGCCAGCACCTATCTACAGGGGTCCTACAATGAGCAGTTCTTC
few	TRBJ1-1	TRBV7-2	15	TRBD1	CASRPRTGLNTEAFF	TGTGCCAGCAGACCCAGGACAGGGTTGAACACTGAAGCTTTCTTT
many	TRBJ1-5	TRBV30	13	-	CAWSVDSNQPQHF	TGTGCCTGGAGCGTAGATAGCAATCAGCCCCAGCATTTT
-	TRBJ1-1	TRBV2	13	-	CASQYAENTEAFF	TGTGCCAGCCAATATGCAGAGAACACTGAAGCTTTCTTT
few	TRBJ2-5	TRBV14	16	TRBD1	CASSQGQGASQETQYF	TGTGCCAGCAGCCAGGGACAGGGGGCGTCGCAAGAGACCCAGTACTTC
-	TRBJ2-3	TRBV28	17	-	CASLRTIGSVGTDTQYF	TGTGCCAGCCTCAGGACTATCGGGAGCGTTGGAACAGATACGCAGTATTTT
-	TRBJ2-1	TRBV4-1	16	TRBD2	CASSQSGTSGSHEQFF	TGCGCCAGCAGCCAGTCCGGGACTAGCGGGAGCCATGAGCAGTTCTTC
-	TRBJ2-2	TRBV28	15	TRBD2	CATRAGERFSGELFF	TGTGCCACCAGAGCGGGGGAGCGGTTTTCCGGGGAGCTGTTTTTT
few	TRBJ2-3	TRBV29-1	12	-	CSLKPSTDTQYF	TGCAGCTTAAAGCCTAGCACAGATACGCAGTATTTT
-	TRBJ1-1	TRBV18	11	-	CASSGGDEAFF	TGTGCCAGCTCAGGGGGGGATGAAGCTTTCTTT
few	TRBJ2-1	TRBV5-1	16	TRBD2	CASSLSSGNSHNEQFF	TGCGCCAGCAGCTTGTCAAGCGGGAACTCTCACAATGAGCAGTTCTTC
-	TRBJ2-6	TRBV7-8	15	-	CASSLARAGANVLTF	TGTGCCAGCAGCTTAGCCAGGGCTGGGGCCAACGTCCTGACTTTC
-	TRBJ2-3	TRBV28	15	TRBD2	CASNKSSGRRDTQYF	TGTGCCAGCAATAAATCTAGCGGGAGAAGGGATACGCAGTATTTT
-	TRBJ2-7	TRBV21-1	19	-	CASSKSWCGGSPGSYEQYF	TGTGCCAGCAGCAAAAGTTGGTGTGGGGGGTCCCCGGGCTCCTACGAGCAGTACTTC
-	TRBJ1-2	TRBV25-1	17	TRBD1	CASSEYSDRGAHYGYTF	TGTGCCAGCAGTGAATATTCGGACAGGGGCGCCCACTATGGCTACACCTTC
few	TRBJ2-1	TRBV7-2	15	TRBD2	CASSLGLAGYNEQFF	TGTGCCAGCAGCTTGGGACTAGCGGGATACAATGAGCAGTTCTTC
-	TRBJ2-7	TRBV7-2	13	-	CASSFGLTYEQYF	TGTGCCAGCAGCTTTGGACTGACTTACGAGCAGTACTTC
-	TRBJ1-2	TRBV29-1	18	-	CSVEDAEDSGAVGYGYTF	TGCAGCGTTGAAGATGCTGAGGACTCCGGCGCGGTCGGCTATGGCTACACCTTC
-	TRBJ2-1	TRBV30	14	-	CAWRGSGPLGEQFF	TGTGCCTGGAGGGGGAGCGGGCCCCTGGGGGAGCAGTTCTTC
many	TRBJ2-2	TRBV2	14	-	CASTETANTGELFF	TGTGCCAGCACGGAGACAGCGAACACCGGGGAGCTGTTTTTT
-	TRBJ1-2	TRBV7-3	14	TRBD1	CASSPDRGRRGYTF	TGTGCCAGCAGCCCGGACAGGGGGCGACGGGGCTACACCTTC
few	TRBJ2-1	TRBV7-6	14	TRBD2	CASSQEATSGDEVF	TGTGCCAGCAGTCAAGAAGCGACTAGCGGAGACGAGGTCTTC
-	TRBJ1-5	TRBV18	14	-	CASSPSGGNQPQHF	TGTGCCAGCTCACCATCGGGGGGCAATCAGCCCCAGCATTTT
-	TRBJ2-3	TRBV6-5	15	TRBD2	CASSYGWREGPTQYF	TGTGCCAGCAGTTACGGTTGGCGGGAGGGGCCTACGCAGTATTTT
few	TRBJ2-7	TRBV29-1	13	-	CSVDLAETYEQYF	TGCAGCGTTGATCTTGCGGAGACCTACGAGCAGTACTTC
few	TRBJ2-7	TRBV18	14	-	CASSPPSGSYEQYF	TGTGCCAGCTCACCACCTAGCGGCTCCTACGAGCAGTACTTC
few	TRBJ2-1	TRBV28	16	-	CASSPLGELGDNEQFF	TGTGCCAGCAGCCCCCTTGGGGAGCTGGGCGACAATGAGCAGTTCTTC
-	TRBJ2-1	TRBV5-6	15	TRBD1	CASSGTDRGYNEQFF	TGTGCCAGCAGCGGGACGGACAGGGGCTACAATGAGCAGTTCTTC